What follows is one T cell receptor beta chain and its context. Its antigen is unknown. V was pared by 6 bases and J by 1 base, with 13 bases between. Germline V lookup: CDR1 SGHTA, CDR2 FQGTGA. The CDR3 runs to 14 residues. The protocol was immunoSEQ multiplex PCR, while the TCRdb copy is restricted to in-frame clones and leaves out a portion. Of about 50,000 clones in the sample, approximately 94% are singletons; the top ten hold about 2.9%. The record originates from a study of T cell therapy after organ transplantation. Looking at the study overall: Therapy products were autologous CMV-specific T cells, peptide-expanded for roughly 2 weeks. After therapy, patients were monitored for around 29 weeks.

Findings of the study overall: In nonresponders, reduced coverage from low CD8+ yield may limit detected expansions.

This chain connects TRBV7-3 to TRBJ2-7; tentative D call: TRBD1 (6 bases). The sequence was obtained from a human patient who had received a solid organ transplant and had CMV disease. Specimen: CD8+ T cells from blood, collected before autologous CMV-specific T cell therapy. The CDR3 loop reads CASSAPGESYEQYF. CDR3 nucleotides: TGTGCCAGCAGTGCCCCAGGGGAATCCTACGAGCAGTACTTC.